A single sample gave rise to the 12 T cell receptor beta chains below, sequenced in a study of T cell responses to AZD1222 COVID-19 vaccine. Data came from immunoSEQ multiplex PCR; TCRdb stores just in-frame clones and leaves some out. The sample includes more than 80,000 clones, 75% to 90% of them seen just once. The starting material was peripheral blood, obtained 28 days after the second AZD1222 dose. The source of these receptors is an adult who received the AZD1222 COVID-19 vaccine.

In nucleotides, the CDR3 is TGTGCCAGCAGTGACTCGGCTAGCGGGAGTCTTTATGAGCAGTTCTTC. Protein: CASSDSASGSLYEQFF. The chain recombines TRBV6-4 with TRBJ2-1; TRBD2 agrees at 10 bases. V trimming: 0 bases; J trimming: 8 bases; junction bases outside the gene matches: 7. The CDR3 is 16 residues long. CDR1 and CDR2 from the germline V gene are MRHNA and SNTAGT.

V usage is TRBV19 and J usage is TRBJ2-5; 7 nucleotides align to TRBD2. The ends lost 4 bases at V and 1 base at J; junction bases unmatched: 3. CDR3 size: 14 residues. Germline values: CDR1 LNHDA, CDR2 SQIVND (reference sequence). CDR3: CASSSGRFQETQYF. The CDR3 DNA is TGTGCCAGTAGTAGCGGGAGATTCCAAGAGACCCAGTACTTC.

CDR3 sequence reads: CASSQSRVDTEAFF. The DNA of the CDR3 is TGTGCCAGCAGCCAATCCAGGGTTGACACTGAAGCTTTCTTT. The chain couples TRBV3-1 (or the pseudogene TRBV3-2) to TRBJ1-1, with D perhaps TRBD1 (5 bases). Germline values: CDR1 LGHDT, CDR2 YNNKEL (reference sequence). This CDR3 has 14 amino acids. V lost 2 bases to trimming and J lost 3 bases, with 10 bases between them.

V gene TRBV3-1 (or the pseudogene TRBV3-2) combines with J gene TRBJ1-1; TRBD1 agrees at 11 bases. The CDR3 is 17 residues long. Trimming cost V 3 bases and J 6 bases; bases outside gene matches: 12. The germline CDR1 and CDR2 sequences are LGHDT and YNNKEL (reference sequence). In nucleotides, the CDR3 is TGTGCCAGCAGCCACCCCTCCGGGACAGGGGGTTTGGCTGAAGCTTTCTTT. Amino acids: CASSHPSGTGGLAEAFF.

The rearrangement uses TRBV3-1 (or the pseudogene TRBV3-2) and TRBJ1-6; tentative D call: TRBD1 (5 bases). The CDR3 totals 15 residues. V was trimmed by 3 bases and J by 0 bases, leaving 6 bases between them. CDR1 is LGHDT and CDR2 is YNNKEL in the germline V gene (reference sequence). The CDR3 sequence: CASSQGGSYNSPLHF. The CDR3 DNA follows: TGTGCCAGCAGCCAGGGGGGCTCCTATAATTCACCCCTCCACTTT.

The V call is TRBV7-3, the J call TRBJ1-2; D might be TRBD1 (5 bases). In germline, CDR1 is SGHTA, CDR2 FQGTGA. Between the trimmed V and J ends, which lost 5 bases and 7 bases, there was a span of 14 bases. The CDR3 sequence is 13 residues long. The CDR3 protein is CASSPGTASGYTF. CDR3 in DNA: TGTGCCAGCAGCCCAGGGACTGCAAGTGGCTACACCTTC.

This chain's CDR3 is CASSQGSGFNTGELFF. DNA for the CDR3: TGTGCCAGCAGCCAAGGATCCGGATTTAACACCGGGGAGCTGTTTTTT. V usage is TRBV14 and J usage is TRBJ2-2; no reliable D call. Germline V lookup: CDR1 SGHDN, CDR2 FVKESK. The ends were cut back, 1 base at V and 2 bases at J, with 11 bases in the middle. The CDR3 loop spans 16 amino acids. Using reference TRBV14 and TRBJ2-2 for the parts outside the CDR3, the full variable domain is EAGVTQFPSHSVIEKGQTVTLRCDPISGHDNLYWYRRVMGKEIKFLLHFVKESKQDESGMPNNRFLAERTGGTYSTLKVQPAELEDSGVYFCASSQGSGFNTGELFFGEGSRLTVL.

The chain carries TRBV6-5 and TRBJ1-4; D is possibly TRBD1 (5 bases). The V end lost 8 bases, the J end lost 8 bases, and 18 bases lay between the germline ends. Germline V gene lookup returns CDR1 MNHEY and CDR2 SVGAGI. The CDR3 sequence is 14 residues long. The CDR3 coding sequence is TGTGCCAGCCCCCTCGGGGGGAGGGGAGAAAAACTGTTTTTT. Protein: CASPLGGRGEKLFF.

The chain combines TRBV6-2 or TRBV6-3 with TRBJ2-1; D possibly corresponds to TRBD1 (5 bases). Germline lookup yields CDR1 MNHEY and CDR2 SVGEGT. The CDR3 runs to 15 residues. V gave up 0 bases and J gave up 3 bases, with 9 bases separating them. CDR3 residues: CASSYSDGHYNEQFF. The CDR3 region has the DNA TGTGCCAGCAGTTACTCGGACGGACACTACAATGAGCAGTTCTTC.

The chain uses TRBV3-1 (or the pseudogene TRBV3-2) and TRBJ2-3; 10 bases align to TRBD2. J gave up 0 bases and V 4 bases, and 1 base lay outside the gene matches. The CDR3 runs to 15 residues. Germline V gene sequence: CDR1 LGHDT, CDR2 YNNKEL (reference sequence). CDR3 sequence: CASSRSGGSTDTQYF. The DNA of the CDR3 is TGTGCCAGCAGCCGTAGCGGGGGGAGCACAGATACGCAGTATTTT.

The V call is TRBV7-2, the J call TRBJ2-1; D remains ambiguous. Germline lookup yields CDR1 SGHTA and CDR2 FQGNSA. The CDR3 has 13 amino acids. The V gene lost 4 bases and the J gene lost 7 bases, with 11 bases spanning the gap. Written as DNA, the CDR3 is TGTGCCAGCAGCTCCCACCTTCTAAATGAGCAGTTCTTC. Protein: CASSSHLLNEQFF.

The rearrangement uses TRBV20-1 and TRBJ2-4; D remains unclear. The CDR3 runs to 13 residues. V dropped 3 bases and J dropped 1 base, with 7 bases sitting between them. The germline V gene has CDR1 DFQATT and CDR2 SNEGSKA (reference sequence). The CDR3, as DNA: TGCAGTGCTAGTCTCACGGCCAAAAACATTCAGTACTTC. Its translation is CSASLTAKNIQYF.